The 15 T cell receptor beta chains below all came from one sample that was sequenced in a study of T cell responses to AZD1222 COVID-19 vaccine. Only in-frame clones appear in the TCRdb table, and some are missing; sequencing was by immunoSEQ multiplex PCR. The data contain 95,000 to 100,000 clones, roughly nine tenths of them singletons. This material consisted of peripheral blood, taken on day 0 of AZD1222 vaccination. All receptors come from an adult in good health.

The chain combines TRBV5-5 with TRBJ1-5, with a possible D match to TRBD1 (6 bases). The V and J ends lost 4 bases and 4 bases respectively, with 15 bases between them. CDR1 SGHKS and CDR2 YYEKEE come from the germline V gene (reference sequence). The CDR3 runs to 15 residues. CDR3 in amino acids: CASSPGEGGNQPQHF. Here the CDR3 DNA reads TGTGCCAGCAGCCCCGGAGAGGGGGGAAATCAGCCCCAGCATTTT. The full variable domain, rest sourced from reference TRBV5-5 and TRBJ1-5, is DAGVTQSPTHLIKTRGQQVTLRCSPISGHKSVSWYQQVLGQGPQFIFQYYEKEERGRGNFPDRFSARQFPNYSSELNVNALLLGDSALYLCASSPGEGGNQPQHFGDGTRLSIL.

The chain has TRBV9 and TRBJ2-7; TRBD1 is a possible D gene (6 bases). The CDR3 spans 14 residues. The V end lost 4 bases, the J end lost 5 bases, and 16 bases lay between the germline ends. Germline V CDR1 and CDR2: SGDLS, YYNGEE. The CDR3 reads CASSPNPEGDEQYF. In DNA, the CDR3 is TGTGCCAGCAGCCCAAACCCCGAGGGGGACGAGCAGTACTTC.

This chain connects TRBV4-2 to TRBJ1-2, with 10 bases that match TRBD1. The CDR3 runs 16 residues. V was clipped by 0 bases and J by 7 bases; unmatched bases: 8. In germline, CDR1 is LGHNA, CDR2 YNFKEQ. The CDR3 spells CASSQDLDRGVGGYTF. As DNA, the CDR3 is TGTGCCAGCAGCCAAGATTTGGACAGGGGGGTAGGTGGCTACACCTTC.

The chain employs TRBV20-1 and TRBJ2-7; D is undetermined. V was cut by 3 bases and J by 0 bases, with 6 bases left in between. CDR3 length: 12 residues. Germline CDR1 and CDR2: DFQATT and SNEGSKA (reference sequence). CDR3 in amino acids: CSASVASYEQYF. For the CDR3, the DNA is TGCAGTGCTAGTGTAGCCTCCTACGAGCAGTACTTC.

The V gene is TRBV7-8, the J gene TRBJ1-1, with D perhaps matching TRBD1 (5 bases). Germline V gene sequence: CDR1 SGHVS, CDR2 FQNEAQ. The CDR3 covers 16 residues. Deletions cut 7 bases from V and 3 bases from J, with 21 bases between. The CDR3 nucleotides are TGTGCCAGCACGATCGCAACGGGAGAAGGGGACACTGAAGCTTTCTTT. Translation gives CASTIATGEGDTEAFF.

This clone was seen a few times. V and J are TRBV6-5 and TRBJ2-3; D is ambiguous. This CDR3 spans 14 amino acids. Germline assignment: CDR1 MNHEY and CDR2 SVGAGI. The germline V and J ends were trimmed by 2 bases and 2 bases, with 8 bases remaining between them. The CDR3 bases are TGTGCCAGCAGTTACGAACAGCTCACAGATACGCAGTATTTT. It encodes CASSYEQLTDTQYF.

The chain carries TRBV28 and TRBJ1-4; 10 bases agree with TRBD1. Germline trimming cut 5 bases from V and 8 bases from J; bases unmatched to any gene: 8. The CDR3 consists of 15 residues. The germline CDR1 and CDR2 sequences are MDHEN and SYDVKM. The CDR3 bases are TGTGCCAGCAGTGTCGCGGGACAGGGGAAAGAAAAACTGTTTTTT. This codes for CASSVAGQGKEKLFF.

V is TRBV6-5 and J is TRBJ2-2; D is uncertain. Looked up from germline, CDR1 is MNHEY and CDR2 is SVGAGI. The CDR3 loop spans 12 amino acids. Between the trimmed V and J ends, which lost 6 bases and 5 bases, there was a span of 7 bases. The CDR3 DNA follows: TGTGCCAGCAGACGTTCGACCGGGGAGCTGTTTTTT. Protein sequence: CASRRSTGELFF.

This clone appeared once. CDR3 region: CASSPRGISSYEQYF. The CDR3 nucleotides read TGTGCCAGCAGCCCCAGGGGGATCAGCTCCTACGAGCAGTACTTC. The chain links TRBV7-9 to TRBJ2-7; TRBD1 matches at 7 bases. V gave up 5 bases and J gave up 0 bases; unmatched junction bases: 7. The CDR3 length is 15 residues. From germline, CDR1 is SEHNR and CDR2 FQNEAQ (reference sequence).

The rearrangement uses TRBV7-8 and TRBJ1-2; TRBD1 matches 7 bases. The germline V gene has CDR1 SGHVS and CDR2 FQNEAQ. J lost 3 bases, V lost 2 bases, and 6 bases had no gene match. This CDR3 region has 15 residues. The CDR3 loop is CASSLRGQVDYGYTF. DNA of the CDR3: TGTGCCAGCAGCTTAAGGGGGCAGGTCGACTATGGCTACACCTTC.

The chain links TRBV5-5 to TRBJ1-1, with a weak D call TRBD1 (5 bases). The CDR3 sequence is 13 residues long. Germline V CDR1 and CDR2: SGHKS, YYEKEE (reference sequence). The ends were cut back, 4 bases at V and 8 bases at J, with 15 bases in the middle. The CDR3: CASSPSTVLEAFF. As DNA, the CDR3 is TGTGCCAGCAGCCCATCGACAGTTTTAGAAGCTTTCTTT.

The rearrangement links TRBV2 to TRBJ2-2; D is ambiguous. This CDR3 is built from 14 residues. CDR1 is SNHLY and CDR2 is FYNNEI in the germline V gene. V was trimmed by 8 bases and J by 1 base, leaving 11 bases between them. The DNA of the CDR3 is TGTGCCAGCCTATTAGGACGGAACACCGGGGAGCTGTTTTTT. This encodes CASLLGRNTGELFF. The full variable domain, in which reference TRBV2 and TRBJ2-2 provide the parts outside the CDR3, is EPEVTQTPSHQVTQMGQEVILRCVPISNHLYFYWYRQILGQKVEFLVSFYNNEISEKSEIFDDQFSVERPDGSNFTLKIRSTKLEDSAMYFCASLLGRNTGELFFGEGSRLTVL.

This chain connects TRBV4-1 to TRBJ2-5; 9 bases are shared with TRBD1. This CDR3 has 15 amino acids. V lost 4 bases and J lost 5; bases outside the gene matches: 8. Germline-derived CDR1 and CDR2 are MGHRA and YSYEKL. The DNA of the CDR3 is TGCGCCAGCAGCCCTCTACAGGGGGCAGATGAGACCCAGTACTTC. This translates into CASSPLQGADETQYF.

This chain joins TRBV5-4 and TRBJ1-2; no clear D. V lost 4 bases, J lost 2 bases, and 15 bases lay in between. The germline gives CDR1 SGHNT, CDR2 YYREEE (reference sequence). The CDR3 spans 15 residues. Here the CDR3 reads CASSPLPGSNYGYTF. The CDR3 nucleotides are TGTGCCAGCAGCCCGCTGCCCGGGTCCAACTATGGCTACACCTTC.

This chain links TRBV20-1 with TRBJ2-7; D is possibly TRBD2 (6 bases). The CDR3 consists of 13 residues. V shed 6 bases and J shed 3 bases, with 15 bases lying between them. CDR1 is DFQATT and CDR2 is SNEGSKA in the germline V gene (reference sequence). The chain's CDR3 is CSASSGGYYEQYF. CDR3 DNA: TGCAGTGCGAGTTCCGGGGGATACTACGAGCAGTACTTC.